This T cell receptor (beta chain) was obtained from a study of technical replicates of blood from four donors. Clones were sequenced by immunoSEQ multiplex PCR, and TCRdb holds only the in-frame ones, with some missing. The table shows roughly 60,000 clones, with 85% to 90% occurring only once. This clone was observed once. The receptor was isolated from a human donor in good health. Some clones in this sample may be carry-over from other donors' samples. Sequencing was carried out using PBMCs.

CDR3 nucleotide sequence: TGTGCCAGCAGCCCGGTGGAGGGCTCAGGAAAACTGTTTTTT. Its translation is CASSPVEGSGKLFF. The V and J genes are TRBV9 and TRBJ1-4; unclear D gene. CDR1 is SGDLS and CDR2 is YYNGEE in the germline V gene. Between the trimmed V and J ends, which lost 4 bases and 10 bases, there was a span of 17 bases. This CDR3 is built from 14 residues.